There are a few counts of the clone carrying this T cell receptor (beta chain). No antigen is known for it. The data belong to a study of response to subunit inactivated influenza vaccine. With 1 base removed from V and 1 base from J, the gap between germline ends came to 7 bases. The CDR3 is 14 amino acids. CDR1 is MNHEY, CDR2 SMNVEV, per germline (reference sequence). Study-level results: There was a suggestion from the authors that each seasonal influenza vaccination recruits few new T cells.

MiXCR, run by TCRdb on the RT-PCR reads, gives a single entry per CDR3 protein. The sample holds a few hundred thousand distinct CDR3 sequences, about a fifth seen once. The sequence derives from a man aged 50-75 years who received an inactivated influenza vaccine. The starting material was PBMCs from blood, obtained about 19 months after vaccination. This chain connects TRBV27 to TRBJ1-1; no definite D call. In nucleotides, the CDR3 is TGTGCCAGCAGTTTATTTTCAGGGAACACTGAAGCTTTCTTT. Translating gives CASSLFSGNTEAFF.